A selection of T cell receptor beta chains follows, all from one sample in a study of post-analysis software for immune sequencing data. MiXCR, applied by TCRdb to the PCR reads, yields one record per CDR3 protein. The table includes some 700,000 distinct CDR3 sequences, over 45% detected once. The sample was blood. The receptor source for this set is a girl aged 2 to 9 with multiple sclerosis. Each CDR3 is given with its conserved first and last residue. Fields, in order: V gene, clone size, D gene, J gene, CDR3 protein, CDR3 DNA. The D gene is left open where the match is weak. Size is omitted from some rows. Given values are once, few, many or a class for expanded clones.

TRBV7-7	NA	NA	TRBJ2-3	CASSLFREDTQYF	TGTGCCAGCAGCTTATTTCGGGAGGATACGCAGTATTTT
TRBV24-1	NA	NA	TRBJ2-3	CATSGTNTDTQYF	TGTGCCACCAGTGGGACTAACACAGATACGCAGTATTTT
TRBV4-1	NA	NA	TRBJ1-1	CASSRGHGANTEAFF	TGCGCCAGCAGCCGGGGACACGGAGCGAACACTGAAGCTTTCTTT
TRBV5-1	NA	NA	TRBJ2-1	CASRSFPQGPLSSYNEQFF	TGCGCCAGCCGTTCCTTTCCCCAGGGGCCTCTCAGCTCCTACAATGAGCAGTTCTTC
TRBV7-2	NA	NA	TRBJ2-3	CASSHFPWGVGDTDTQYF	TGTGCCAGCAGCCACTTTCCGTGGGGGGTTGGGGACACAGATACGCAGTATTTT
TRBV25-1	few	NA	TRBJ1-6	CASSEWGALIHF	TGTGCCAGCAGTGAATGGGGGGCACTCATCCACTTT
TRBV5-1	NA	NA	TRBJ2-7	CATETGKEPYEQYF	TGCGCCACCGAAACAGGGAAGGAACCCTACGAGCAGTACTTC
TRBV21-1	few	NA	TRBJ2-3	CASSKARMRLAGDTQYF	TGTGCCAGCAGCAAAGCGCGAATGAGACTAGCAGGAGATACGCAGTATTTT
TRBV20-1	NA	TRBD2	TRBJ2-1	CSAKASGTYNEQFF	TGCAGTGCTAAAGCTAGCGGGACGTACAATGAGCAGTTCTTC
TRBV25-1	NA	NA	TRBJ2-3	CASSDQRSTDTQYF	TGTGCCAGCAGTGATCAGCGCAGCACAGATACGCAGTATTTT
TRBV29-1	NA	NA	TRBJ2-1	CTSGDVEQFF	TGCACCTCCGGGGACGTAGAGCAGTTCTTC
TRBV20-1	NA	TRBD1	TRBJ2-4	CSAREQGMDIQYF	TGCAGTGCTAGAGAACAGGGGATGGACATTCAGTACTTC
TRBV7-6	few	NA	TRBJ2-7	CASSLASAANYEQYF	TGTGCCAGCAGCTTAGCGTCGGCAGCGAACTACGAGCAGTACTTC
TRBV12-3/TRBV12-4	NA	NA	TRBJ1-5	CASSHGQPNQPQHF	TGTGCCAGCAGCCACGGACAGCCCAATCAGCCCCAGCATTTT
TRBV6-5	NA	NA	TRBJ2-7	CASRPPAEAYEQYF	TGTGCCAGCAGACCCCCGGCGGAAGCCTACGAGCAGTACTTC
TRBV12-3/TRBV12-4	few	TRBD1	TRBJ1-2	CASSLAPGQKNYGYTF	TGTGCCAGCAGTTTAGCGCCGGGACAGAAAAACTATGGCTACACCTTC
TRBV20-1	NA	NA	TRBJ2-3	CSARGRLDTQYF	TGCAGTGCTAGAGGCAGGTTAGATACGCAGTATTTT
TRBV10-3	NA	NA	TRBJ2-3	CAIREDGDTQYF	TGTGCCATCAGGGAGGACGGAGATACGCAGTATTTT
TRBV12-3/TRBV12-4	NA	TRBD1	TRBJ1-6	CASSFSSGQFSPLHF	TGTGCCAGCAGTTTTAGTTCGGGACAGTTTTCACCCCTCCACTTT
TRBV12-3/TRBV12-4	NA	NA	TRBJ2-7	CATGEGGGTYNEQYF	TGTGCCACCGGAGAGGGAGGGGGAACCTACAATGAGCAGTACTTC
TRBV4-1	few	NA	TRBJ1-1	CASSPQGPYTEAFF	TGCGCCAGCAGCCCTCAAGGGCCGTACACTGAAGCTTTCTTT
TRBV28	NA	TRBD1	TRBJ1-5	CASSFGTGNQPQHF	TGTGCCAGCAGTTTCGGGACAGGGAATCAGCCCCAGCATTTT
TRBV12-3/TRBV12-4	NA	NA	TRBJ1-1	CASSPPGRSNTEAFF	TGTGCCAGCAGTCCACCAGGGCGGTCGAACACTGAAGCTTTCTTT
TRBV10-3	NA	TRBD1	TRBJ1-2	CATADRDGYGYTF	TGTGCCACCGCGGACAGGGATGGCTATGGCTACACCTTC
TRBV12-3/TRBV12-4	NA	TRBD2	TRBJ2-3	CASSRPLADYADTQYF	TGTGCCAGCAGCCGCCCCCTAGCGGACTACGCAGATACGCAGTATTTT
TRBV7-2	NA	NA	TRBJ1-1	CASSLNWNTEAFF	TGTGCCAGCAGCTTAAACTGGAACACTGAAGCTTTCTTT
TRBV7-2	NA	NA	TRBJ2-1	CASSSPTLVYEQFF	TGTGCCAGCAGCTCGCCAACACTAGTATATGAGCAGTTCTTC
TRBV29-1	NA	NA	TRBJ2-5	CSVSQLAQRYNEQYF	TGCAGCGTTTCACAGTTGGCTCAGCGCTACAATGAGCAGTACTTC
TRBV2	NA	NA	TRBJ2-7	CASSEVRGARSYEQYF	TGTGCCAGCAGTGAAGTTCGCGGGGCCCGATCCTACGAGCAGTACTTC
TRBV7-2	NA	NA	TRBJ2-7	CASSFDRNEQYF	TGTGCCAGCAGCTTCGACAGAAACGAGCAGTACTTC
TRBV4-1	NA	TRBD1	TRBJ2-1	CASSQDPGQGIEQFF	TGCGCCAGCAGCCAAGATCCAGGACAGGGGATTGAGCAGTTCTTC
TRBV7-9	NA	NA	TRBJ2-1	CASSSTGMGWEDEQFF	TGTGCCAGCAGCTCCACAGGGATGGGTTGGGAGGATGAGCAGTTCTTC
TRBV4-3	NA	NA	TRBJ2-4	CASSQDGGGASKNIQYF	TGCGCCAGCAGCCAAGATGGAGGGGGTGCGTCCAAAAACATTCAGTACTTC
TRBV7-2	few	TRBD2	TRBJ2-1	CASSPRLAANPWRQFF	TGTGCCAGCAGCCCCCGACTAGCGGCCAACCCCTGGCGACAGTTCTTC
TRBV29-1	NA	NA	TRBJ1-1	CSVQKGSIENTEAFF	TGCAGCGTTCAGAAGGGCTCCATTGAGAACACTGAAGCTTTCTTT
TRBV7-2	NA	TRBD1	TRBJ2-3	CASSFTGTAMRDTQYF	TGTGCCAGCAGCTTCACCGGGACAGCAATGAGAGATACGCAGTATTTT
TRBV5-1	NA	NA	TRBJ2-5	CASRPTLGETQYF	TGCGCCAGCAGGCCGACTCTCGGAGAGACCCAGTACTTC
TRBV6-2/TRBV6-3	NA	NA	TRBJ2-3	CASSSVGSYTQYF	TGTGCCAGCAGTTCCGTCGGCTCTTATACGCAGTATTTT
TRBV20-1	NA	NA	TRBJ2-6	CSARGAPGSGANVLTF	TGCAGTGCTAGAGGGGCCCCGGGATCTGGGGCCAACGTCCTGACTTTC
TRBV20-1	NA	NA	TRBJ1-2	CSAPFEIYGYTF	TGCAGTGCCCCGTTTGAGATCTATGGCTACACCTTC
TRBV9	few	NA	TRBJ1-1	CASSVGGHLNTEAFF	TGTGCCAGCAGCGTAGGGGGGCACTTGAACACTGAAGCTTTCTTT
TRBV29-1	NA	NA	TRBJ2-1	CSVLISEQFF	TGCAGCGTCCTTATTAGTGAGCAGTTCTTC
TRBV7-2	NA	NA	TRBJ1-2	CASSSNRGDHGYTF	TGTGCCAGCAGCTCGAATAGGGGAGACCATGGCTACACCTTC
TRBV11-2	NA	TRBD2	TRBJ2-1	CASKREGLLSYNEQFF	TGTGCCAGCAAAAGGGAGGGGCTACTTTCCTACAATGAGCAGTTCTTC
TRBV7-9	NA	NA	TRBJ1-1	CASEDLKDTEAFF	TGTGCCAGCGAAGACCTAAAGGACACTGAAGCTTTCTTT
TRBV7-9	NA	NA	TRBJ2-1	CASGDLQSEQFF	TGTGCCAGCGGGGACCTACAAAGTGAGCAGTTCTTC
TRBV10-3	NA	NA	TRBJ2-5	CAIRSRADQETQYF	TGTGCCATCCGGAGCAGGGCGGACCAAGAGACCCAGTACTTC
TRBV29-1	NA	NA	TRBJ1-2	CSVDETGWGGYTF	TGCAGCGTCGACGAGACAGGTTGGGGTGGCTACACCTTC
TRBV29-1	NA	NA	TRBJ2-1	CSADHYTGNEQFF	TGCAGCGCTGACCACTATACAGGGAATGAGCAGTTCTTC
TRBV29-1	NA	NA	TRBJ2-2	CSATIGRLGTGELFF	TGCAGCGCCACTATCGGGAGACTAGGGACCGGGGAGCTGTTTTTT